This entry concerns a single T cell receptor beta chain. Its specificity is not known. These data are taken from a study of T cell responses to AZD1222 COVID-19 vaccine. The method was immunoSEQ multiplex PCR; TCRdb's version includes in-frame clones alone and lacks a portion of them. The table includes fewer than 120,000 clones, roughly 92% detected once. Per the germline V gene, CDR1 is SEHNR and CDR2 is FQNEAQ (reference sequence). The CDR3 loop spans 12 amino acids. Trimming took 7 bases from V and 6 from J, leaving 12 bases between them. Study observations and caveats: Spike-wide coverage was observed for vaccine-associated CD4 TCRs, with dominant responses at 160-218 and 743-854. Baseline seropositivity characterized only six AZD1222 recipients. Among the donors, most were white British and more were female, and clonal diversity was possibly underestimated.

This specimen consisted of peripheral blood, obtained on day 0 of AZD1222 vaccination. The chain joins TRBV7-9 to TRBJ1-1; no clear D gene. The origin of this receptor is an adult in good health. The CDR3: CASIPIGPEAFF. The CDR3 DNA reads TGTGCCAGCATCCCCATCGGGCCTGAAGCTTTCTTT.